This T cell receptor beta chain is drawn from a study of cytomegalovirus exposure and HLA in healthy donors. Study-level results: Most of the CMV-associated TCR beta chains (in a later analysis) appeared to be HLA-restricted.

The germline CDR1 and CDR2 sequences are MDHEN and SYDVKM. Trimming removed 5 bases from V and 1 base from J, with 11 bases in between. This CDR3 is built from 15 residues. In regard to this clone: Its antigen is not known.

Each donor was healthy, and each was a bone marrow donor. Primers for the PCR totalled 60 Vbeta and 13 Jbeta. TCRdb's table, derived via immunoSEQ multiplex PCR, lists solely in-frame clones and lacks some. In the table there are under 150,000 clones, approximately 80% of which are singletons. The sequenced sample was PBMCs. The origin of this receptor is a female donor in good health and CMV-seropositive. The V gene is TRBV28, the J gene TRBJ1-4, with D perhaps matching TRBD1 (5 bases). The CDR3 region has the DNA TGTGCCAGCAGTACCCAGGGAGGAACTAATGAAAAACTGTTTTTT. Its translation is CASSTQGGTNEKLFF.